The rows below give T cell receptor beta chains drawn from one sample of a study of blood T cell repertoires in COVID-19. TCRdb's table, derived via immunoSEQ multiplex PCR, lists solely in-frame clones and lacks some. The sample gives around 310,000 clones, 89% of which show up once; roughly a tenth is in the top ten. Sequencing input: PBMCs or T cells enriched from blood (not recorded which). These receptors came from a young woman who had recovered from COVID-19. The CDR3 runs from the conserved cysteine through the conserved F or W. The order of the fields is J gene, D gene, V gene, clone size, CDR3 DNA, CDR3 protein. A D gene is named only where the DNA matches it firmly. Clone size is stated in some rows and not others, as once, few, many or a class when expanded.

>TRBJ2-3|TRBD2|TRBV2|.
TGTGCCAGCAGTCGGTTCCCCCCGGGACTAGCTACAGATACGCAGTATTTT
CASSRFPPGLATDTQYF
>TRBJ2-2|TRBD2|TRBV6-6|.
TGTGCCAGCAGTCTCCTGGCGGGAGGGCCTAACACCGGGGAGCTGTTTTTT
CASSLLAGGPNTGELFF
>TRBJ2-7|TRBD1|TRBV7-2|.
TGTGCCAGCAGCACCGACGGGACAGGGCTCGAGCAGTACTTC
CASSTDGTGLEQYF
>TRBJ2-1|TRBD2|TRBV10-3|.
TGTGCCGCTACTGGGGGGGGTTCCTACAATGAGCAGTTCTTC
CAATGGGSYNEQFF
>TRBJ1-1|.|TRBV5-1|.
TGCGCCAGCAGCATTCGGGACATTTACACTGAAGCTTTCTTT
CASSIRDIYTEAFF
>TRBJ2-1|TRBD2|TRBV15|.
TGTGCCACCAGCAGGGGACTAACGGAGCTTAATGAGCAGTTCTTC
CATSRGLTELNEQFF
>TRBJ2-1|.|TRBV7-9|.
TGTGCCAGCAGCTTGATCCCGGGAGCAGAAACATACAATGAGCAGTTCTTC
CASSLIPGAETYNEQFF
>TRBJ1-1|TRBD1|TRBV19|.
TGTGCCAGTAGCAACTACCCCGGGACAGACACTGAAGCTTTCTTT
CASSNYPGTDTEAFF
>TRBJ2-7|TRBD2|TRBV5-6|.
TGTGCCAGCAGCTTGGGCGTATTTACTAGCGCCAGCTCCTACGAGCAGTACTTC
CASSLGVFTSASSYEQYF
>TRBJ2-3|TRBD2|TRBV5-8|.
TGTGCCAGCAGCTTGGAACTAGCGGGTTCTGATACGCAGTATTTT
CASSLELAGSDTQYF
>TRBJ1-1|.|TRBV6-5|once
TGTGCCAGCAGACGGGGGGTGTGGAACACTGAAGCTTTCTTT
CASRRGVWNTEAFF
>TRBJ1-2|.|TRBV6-4|.
TGTGCCAGCAGTGACGGCGCTTACGGGGGCTACACCTTC
CASSDGAYGGYTF